A single sample gave rise to the 12 T cell receptor beta chains below, sequenced in a study of blood T cell repertoires in COVID-19. Repertoires were generated with immunoSEQ multiplex PCR, while TCRdb's copy carries only in-frame clones and drops some. The sample carries some 90,000 clones, approximately 80% recorded once. The source material was peripheral blood. These receptors all stem from a woman between 65 and 79 years old with acute or convalescent COVID-19.

CDR3 amino acids: CAISDYSSYEQYF. Written as DNA, the CDR3 is TGTGCCATCAGTGACTACTCCTCCTACGAGCAGTACTTC. This chain uses TRBV10-3 with TRBJ2-7; the D is unclear. Trimming left V 3 bases short and J 0 bases short, with 6 bases between. The CDR3 runs to 13 residues. CDR1 and CDR2 (germline): ENHRY, SYGVKD.

The chain is built from TRBV7-2 and TRBJ1-6; D unclear. CDR1 SGHTA and CDR2 FQGNSA come from the germline V gene. Trimming left V 0 bases short and J 5 bases short, with 8 bases between. This CDR3 contains 15 residues. CDR3 bases: TGTGCCAGCAGCTTAGCACCAGGAAATAATTCACCCCTCCACTTT. Encoded protein: CASSLAPGNNSPLHF.

As DNA, the CDR3 is TGCAGTGCTAGTGTTCTTGTGGGGGCAGGGGGCTACACCTTC. Encoded protein: CSASVLVGAGGYTF. The V gene is TRBV20-1, the J gene TRBJ1-2; perhaps TRBD1 as D (6 bases). This CDR3 is 14 amino acids long. Germline V CDR1 and CDR2: DFQATT, SNEGSKA (reference sequence). V was cut by 3 bases and J by 8 bases, with 19 bases left in between.

This sequence joins TRBV27 and TRBJ2-2; 7 bases are shared with TRBD1. Trimming cost V 7 bases and J 0 bases; bases outside gene matches: 8. This CDR3 contains 16 residues. The V gene's germline CDR1 is MNHEY and CDR2 SMNVEV (reference sequence). The CDR3 nucleotides are TGTGCCAGCACCGAACAGGGGCCACCGAACACCGGGGAGCTGTTTTTT. Encoded protein: CASTEQGPPNTGELFF.

The J gene is TRBJ1-1, the V gene TRBV5-6; D ambiguous. V shed 4 bases and J shed 0 bases, with 16 bases lying between them. This CDR3 is 16 amino acids long. Germline V lookup: CDR1 SGHDT, CDR2 YYEEEE. The CDR3 is CASSPYGSAVNTEAFF. In DNA, the CDR3 is TGTGCCAGCAGCCCTTACGGGTCGGCAGTGAACACTGAAGCTTTCTTT.

The gene calls are TRBV28 and TRBJ1-4; TRBD1 might be the D (6 bases). V shed 8 bases and J shed 7 bases, with 20 bases lying between them. The CDR3 has 15 residues. The germline CDR1 and CDR2 sequences are MDHEN and SYDVKM. The CDR3 region has the DNA TGTGCCAGCCGCCCTAGGGGGAGCTTCCCTGAAAAACTGTTTTTT. Translation gives CASRPRGSFPEKLFF.

This rearrangement joins TRBV12-3 or TRBV12-4 to TRBJ1-1; D is possibly TRBD1 (5 bases). The CDR3 is made up of 13 amino acids. V lost 5 bases, J lost 1 base, and 8 bases lay in between. The chain's CDR3 is CASSRTGNTEAFF. In DNA form, the CDR3 reads TGTGCCAGCAGTCGAACAGGGAACACTGAAGCTTTCTTT.

The genes are TRBV7-2 and TRBJ2-3; the match to TRBD2 covers 15 bases. The CDR3 has 16 residues. The germline V gene encodes CDR1 SGHTA and CDR2 FQGNSA. V dropped 3 bases and J dropped 8; count of bases not matched to a gene: 6. CDR3 sequence: CASSFGLAGGRGTQYF. In nucleotides, the CDR3 is TGTGCCAGCAGCTTCGGACTAGCGGGGGGGCGGGGTACGCAGTATTTT.

The chain carries TRBV7-3 and TRBJ1-1; tentative D call: TRBD1 (5 bases). The CDR3 is 13 amino acids. The V gene lost 5 bases and the J gene lost 3 bases, with 10 bases spanning the gap. Germline CDR1 is SGHTA and CDR2 is FQGTGA. CDR3 sequence reads: CASSIDSYTEAFF. The CDR3 DNA is TGTGCCAGCAGCATAGACAGTTACACTGAAGCTTTCTTT.

In its sample, this clone is large. The rearrangement joins TRBV28 to TRBJ2-2, with 9 bases identical to TRBD1. From germline, CDR1 is MDHEN and CDR2 SYDVKM. CDR3 length: 14 amino acids. J gave up 4 bases and V 8 bases, and 5 bases lay outside the gene matches. CDR3 region: CASETGGGTGELFF. In DNA, the CDR3 is TGTGCCAGCGAGACAGGGGGTGGCACCGGGGAGCTGTTTTTT.

The chain employs TRBV19 and TRBJ1-4, with 8 positions matching TRBD1. V lost 4 bases to trimming and J lost 8 bases; unmatched junction nucleotides: 3. This CDR3 is 13 amino acids long. Germline V gene sequence: CDR1 LNHDA, CDR2 SQIVND (reference sequence). The DNA of the CDR3 is TGTGCCAGTAGTACGGGACAGGCCGAAAAACTGTTTTTT. Translating gives CASSTGQAEKLFF.

This chain links TRBV11-2 with TRBJ2-3; tentatively, D is TRBD2 (6 bases). Trimming shortened V by 4 bases and J by 2 bases, and 13 bases separated the two germline ends. The length of the CDR3 is 15 residues. Germline V lookup: CDR1 SGHAT, CDR2 FQNNGV. CDR3 protein: CASSSGTHITDTQYF. As DNA, the CDR3 is TGTGCCAGCAGCTCCGGGACTCACATCACAGATACGCAGTATTTT.